This T cell receptor beta chain was sequenced during a study of brain metastases from non-small cell lung cancer. Study results and caveats: TCR repertoires overlapped largely between brain metastases and matched primaries. Compared with their matched primary tumors, approximately 68% of brain metastases showed expanded T-cell clones. T-cell infiltration was lower in brain metastases than primaries (P < 0.001).

The CDR3 sequence is 18 residues long. Unmatched junction bases numbered 12, after V lost 0 bases and J lost 3 bases. The germline gives CDR1 MNHNS, CDR2 SASEGT. Only in-frame clones appear in the TCRdb table, and some are missing; sequencing was by immunoSEQ multiplex PCR. The table lists some 4,000 clones, roughly nine tenths of them singletons, with roughly 3.2% in the top ten. Turning to this clone: Its target is unknown.

The sequence derives from a donor at least 40 years old with non-small cell lung cancer. The specimen was primary lung tumor tissue. V is TRBV6-1 and J is TRBJ1-1; TRBD1 agrees at 8 bases. The CDR3 sequence: CASSEALLGQVAYTEAFF. In DNA, the CDR3 is TGTGCCAGCAGTGAAGCGCTTCTGGGACAGGTCGCTTACACTGAAGCTTTCTTT.